This TCR delta chain was captured in a study of delta chains in infants with herpesvirus infections (dated by TCRdb to the early 2020s). As for the study more broadly: The study prospectively followed a Ugandan infant birth cohort from birth to characterize gammadelta T cell responses to primary cytomegalovirus (CMV) infection. Previously published Belgian fetal and cord blood gammadelta TCR data were included only for comparison and were not generated in this cohort. In infants who were infected with CMV after birth, the study searched for a public fetal Vdelta1/Vgamma8 gammadelta TCR clonotype. Blood samples from the infants were grouped into approximate ages of 1.5, 4, 8 and 12 months. gammadelta TCRs were sequenced from PBMC of about 19 CMV-infected infants (one congenitally infected) and 8 CMV-uninfected infants with enough sample available. Broader findings and caveats from the paper: Public-clonotype frequency among Vdelta1 cells appeared to be inversely correlated with age at infection and was observed to decay rapidly, seemingly without persisting beyond about 2 months. In CMV-uninfected infants, the public clonotype might still be present but below the detection limit. The public Vdelta1 clonotype appeared in 4 of 18 CMV-infected infants: three infected postnatally before 120 days of age, plus the congenitally infected infant. The public clonotype was detected only at the first time point after infection and was not found in uninfected infants or in infants infected after 120 days. Limitations noted by the authors included a small sample size and a lack of race- or environment-matched controls, because nearly all Ugandans acquire CMV before adulthood.

The CDR3 starts with the cysteine, ends with the phenylalanine, and has 25 residues. Here the CDR3 DNA is all that survives: 75 bases in frame from base 1. Per the germline V gene, TSWWSYY is the CDR1 and QGS is the CDR2. For this chain, trimming is 4 bases at the V end and 0 bases at the J end, and the number of junction bases without a gene match is 30. A word on this clone: The clone's antigen remains unknown. Base-call qualities are not available, and no considerably larger clone is one nucleotide away.

Infants were enrolled after their mothers, pregnant women receiving prenatal care in Kampala, Uganda, were recruited, and documentation of maternal HIV status was required. Weekly visits were made to families, and infant clinical information, oral swabs and peripheral blood were collected beginning at 6 weeks of age and every 4 months thereafter. Blood was collected in heparin tubes, and PBMC were isolated by Ficoll-Paque density gradient centrifugation and cryopreserved. Libraries were made using RT-PCR. PBMC RNA was reverse transcribed with SuperScript II using gamma-chain- and delta-chain-specific primers to generate TCR cDNA. cDNA was purified with AMPure XP beads, amplified, and indexed with Illumina adapters using the Nextera XT Index Kit. gammadelta TCR libraries were sequenced on an Illumina MiSeq with a V2 300-cycle kit. For the original study's pipeline: Using MiXCR v2.1.12, CDR3 sequences were assembled, and reads were mapped onto D, J and V genes obtained from GenBank. VDJtools v1.2.1 was used to analyze the repertoires of the CDR3 clonotypes. With CATT, TCRdb called clones again from the public reads; duplicate DNA rows were later joined. These V and J calls rely on TCRdb rather than the paper's analysis. Across this sample there are about 1,500 delta-chain clones, with roughly a third seen only once. Around 8.8% of the sample lies in the top ten.

The chain was built from TRDV1 and TRDJ1, with 12 bases in between that match TRDD3. This receptor was taken from a human donor who was a Ugandan infant, either HIV-exposed or HIV-unexposed (not recorded which). Sequences were derived from peripheral blood, sampled at time point 1 of longitudinal follow-up. The DNA reads as follows: TGTGCTCTTGGGGGACCCTTTCCTACGTTGGTCTGGGGGATACGAGGGCCCTTGTACACCGATAAACTCATCTTT. Protein translation: CALGGPFPTLVWGIRGPLYTDKLIF.